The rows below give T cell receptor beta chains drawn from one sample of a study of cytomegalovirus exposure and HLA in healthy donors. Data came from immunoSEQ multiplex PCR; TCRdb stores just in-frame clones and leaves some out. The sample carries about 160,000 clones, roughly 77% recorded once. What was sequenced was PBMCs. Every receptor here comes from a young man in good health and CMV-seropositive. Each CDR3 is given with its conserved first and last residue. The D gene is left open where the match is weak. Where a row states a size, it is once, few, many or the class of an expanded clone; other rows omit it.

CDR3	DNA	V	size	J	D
CASSQGLAGTFLDNEQFF	TGTGCCAGCAGCCAGGGACTAGCGGGCACCTTCTTGGATAATGAGCAGTTCTTC	TRBV4-2	.	TRBJ2-1	TRBD2
CATSRGLAGIQETQYF	TGTGCCACCAGCAGAGGACTAGCGGGGATCCAAGAGACCCAGTACTTC	TRBV15	.	TRBJ2-5	TRBD2
CSVVPLFDYGYTF	TGCAGCGTTGTCCCACTCTTCGACTATGGCTACACCTTC	TRBV29-1	.	TRBJ1-2	.
CSPLRTDTNTGELFF	TGCAGCCCCTTGCGGACAGATACCAACACCGGGGAGCTGTTTTTT	TRBV29-1	.	TRBJ2-2	.
CASSLAGQENEKLFF	TGTGCCAGCAGCTTAGCGGGGCAGGAGAATGAAAAACTGTTTTTT	TRBV7-2	.	TRBJ1-4	.
CAWTPGQRLFTNTGELFF	TGTGCCTGGACACCGGGACAGAGACTCTTCACGAACACCGGGGAGCTGTTTTTT	TRBV30	once	TRBJ2-2	TRBD1
CASSFNRDTEAFF	TGTGCCAGCAGTTTTAACCGGGACACTGAAGCTTTCTTT	TRBV7-3	few	TRBJ1-1	.
CAWSVRRRGAYNEQFF	TGTGCCTGGAGTGTACGGCGGCGGGGGGCCTACAATGAGCAGTTCTTC	TRBV30	.	TRBJ2-1	TRBD2
CASRATGGSGGYTF	TGTGCCAGCAGGGCGACAGGGGGCTCCGGTGGCTACACCTTC	TRBV28	.	TRBJ1-2	TRBD1
CASSDRENTEAFF	TGTGCCAGTAGTGACAGGGAAAACACTGAAGCTTTCTTT	TRBV19	.	TRBJ1-1	TRBD1
CASSLTPITNEKLFF	TGCGCCAGCAGCTTAACACCCATAACTAATGAAAAACTGTTTTTT	TRBV5-1	.	TRBJ1-4	.
CASSDSGSSTDTQYF	TGTGCCAGCAGCGATAGCGGGTCTAGCACAGATACGCAGTATTTT	TRBV9	.	TRBJ2-3	TRBD2
CASSLAGYSNQPQHF	TGCGCCAGCAGCTTGGCGGGTTATAGCAATCAGCCCCAGCATTTT	TRBV5-1	.	TRBJ1-5	.
CASSPTGLAGAGELFF	TGTGCCAGCAGTCCGACTGGACTAGCGGGAGCCGGGGAGCTGTTTTTT	TRBV27	.	TRBJ2-2	TRBD2
CAWSFSGTGELFF	TGTGCCTGGAGCTTTAGCGGGACCGGGGAGCTGTTTTTT	TRBV30	once	TRBJ2-2	TRBD2
CASSIAQGLSYNEQFF	TGTGCCAGTAGTATAGCACAGGGGCTCTCCTACAATGAGCAGTTCTTC	TRBV19	few	TRBJ2-1	TRBD1
CASSGGQGGVFITDTQYF	TGTGCCAGCAGCGGGGGACAAGGGGGCGTCTTTATCACAGATACGCAGTATTTT	TRBV9	few	TRBJ2-3	TRBD1
CATSKRAGGRTDTQYF	TGTGCCACCAGCAAGAGAGCGGGGGGGCGCACAGATACGCAGTATTTT	TRBV15	.	TRBJ2-3	TRBD2
CASSLAGGITEAFF	TGTGCCAGCAGCTTAGCAGGGGGCATCACTGAAGCTTTCTTT	TRBV7-9	once	TRBJ1-1	TRBD1
CASSRGQSNTEAFF	TGTGCCAGCAGCCGCGGACAGTCGAACACTGAAGCTTTCTTT	TRBV6-4	.	TRBJ1-1	.
CASSDSRGYGYTF	TGTGCCAGCAGTGATAGCCGCGGCTATGGCTACACCTTC	TRBV6-1	few	TRBJ1-2	.
CASSLSSGLANTGELFF	TGTGCCAGCAGCCTCAGCTCGGGACTAGCGAACACCGGGGAGCTGTTTTTT	TRBV11-3	.	TRBJ2-2	TRBD2
CASGKTSSNTEAFF	TGTGCCAGCGGAAAGACATCTTCGAACACTGAAGCTTTCTTT	TRBV2	.	TRBJ1-1	.
CASSLTLAPEQFNEQFF	TGCGCCAGCAGCTTGACGCTAGCCCCCGAGCAGTTTAATGAGCAGTTCTTC	TRBV5-1	.	TRBJ2-1	.
CASSDGGPGNTEAFF	TGTGCCAGCAGCGACGGAGGCCCCGGGAACACTGAAGCTTTCTTT	TRBV9	.	TRBJ1-1	.
CASSVASEETQYF	TGTGCCAGCAGCGTCGCTAGTGAAGAGACCCAGTACTTC	TRBV9	.	TRBJ2-5	.
CASSDSRGGTQYF	TGTGCCAGCAGTGACTCGCGGGGAGGTACGCAGTATTTT	TRBV6-4	.	TRBJ2-3	.
CASSGPAGADTQYF	TGTGCCAGCAGCGGGCCAGCGGGGGCGGATACGCAGTATTTT	TRBV9	.	TRBJ2-3	TRBD2
CAWSGSRTARGYTF	TGTGCCTGGAGTGGATCCCGGACAGCCCGCGGCTACACCTTC	TRBV30	once	TRBJ1-2	.
CASSQDLAGGTGTQYF	TGTGCCAGCAGCCAAGACCTAGCGGGGGGAACTGGGACCCAGTACTTC	TRBV4-2	few	TRBJ2-5	TRBD2
CASRRGTEAFF	TGTGCCAGCAGAAGGGGGACTGAAGCTTTCTTT	TRBV28	.	TRBJ1-1	.
CASSIPTGYGYTF	TGTGCCAGCAGTATTCCAACCGGCTATGGCTACACCTTC	TRBV28	once	TRBJ1-2	.
CAIRMGEGTEAFF	TGTGCCATCAGGATGGGGGAGGGTACTGAAGCTTTCTTT	TRBV10-3	.	TRBJ1-1	.
CASSSRGAGVNEQFF	TGTGCCAGCAGTTCCCGCGGGGCCGGGGTTAATGAGCAGTTCTTC	TRBV28	few	TRBJ2-1	.
CASSLSGTGIYNEQFF	TGTGCCAGCAGCTTAAGCGGGACAGGGATCTACAATGAGCAGTTCTTC	TRBV11-3	.	TRBJ2-1	TRBD1
CASSQVGNSGGGRETQYF	TGTGCCAGCAGCCAAGTAGGAAATAGCGGGGGGGGTCGGGAGACCCAGTACTTC	TRBV4-2	once	TRBJ2-5	TRBD2
CASSPGNNEQFF	TGTGCCAGCAGCCCAGGGAACAATGAGCAGTTCTTC	TRBV7-9	few	TRBJ2-1	.
CSVGGLTGAFF	TGCAGCGTGGGCGGGTTAACTGGAGCTTTCTTT	TRBV29-1	.	TRBJ1-1	.
CASNPIQGGYTF	TGTGCCAGCAATCCCATCCAGGGAGGCTACACCTTC	TRBV2	.	TRBJ1-2	.
CASSRTGDPSTDTQYF	TGTGCCAGCAGCCGGACAGGGGACCCTAGCACAGATACGCAGTATTTT	TRBV7-3	.	TRBJ2-3	TRBD1
CAWSPGRANYGYTF	TGTGCCTGGAGTCCGGGCAGGGCGAACTATGGCTACACCTTC	TRBV30	.	TRBJ1-2	.
CASSTTGDTEAFF	TGTGCCAGCAGCACTACAGGGGACACTGAAGCTTTCTTT	TRBV21-1	.	TRBJ1-1	.
CAWSRGAKNIQYF	TGTGCCTGGAGTCGGGGAGCCAAAAACATTCAGTACTTC	TRBV30	once	TRBJ2-4	.
CSVVADSTGNTIYF	TGCAGCGTTGTTGCAGACTCCACTGGAAACACCATATATTTT	TRBV29-1	.	TRBJ1-3	.
CAWSFAGDLQETQYF	TGTGCCTGGAGCTTCGCGGGGGACCTCCAAGAGACCCAGTACTTC	TRBV30	.	TRBJ2-5	TRBD2
CAWMPSGTGINQPQHF	TGTGCCTGGATGCCCTCCGGGACAGGGATTAATCAGCCCCAGCATTTT	TRBV30	.	TRBJ1-5	TRBD1
CASRTRGRETQYF	TGTGCCAGCAGAACGAGGGGGCGAGAGACCCAGTACTTC	TRBV6-1	.	TRBJ2-5	TRBD1
CASRGLAGIYNEQFF	TGTGCCAGCAGAGGACTAGCGGGGATCTACAATGAGCAGTTCTTC	TRBV27	.	TRBJ2-1	TRBD2
CASSQGVLATDTQYF	TGTGCCAGCAGCCAAGGGGTGCTAGCCACAGATACGCAGTATTTT	TRBV4-2	.	TRBJ2-3	.
CASTDSVSTDTQYF	TGTGCCAGCACCGACTCCGTTTCCACAGATACGCAGTATTTT	TRBV9	.	TRBJ2-3	.
CASSYWGGVISEQFF	TGTGCCAGCAGTTACTGGGGCGGTGTTATATCTGAGCAGTTCTTC	TRBV6-5	.	TRBJ2-1	.
CATSSTGGMETQYF	TGTGCCACCAGCAGTACTGGAGGCATGGAGACCCAGTACTTC	TRBV15	once	TRBJ2-5	.
CASSDGDNVALPQHF	TGTGCCAGCAGTGATGGGGACAACGTCGCTCTGCCCCAGCATTTT	TRBV6-1	.	TRBJ1-5	.
CSVADRGDGYTF	TGCAGCGTTGCGGACAGGGGGGATGGCTACACCTTC	TRBV29-1	.	TRBJ1-2	TRBD1
CASSLGAANTEAFF	TGTGCCAGCAGCTTAGGGGCAGCGAACACTGAAGCTTTCTTT	TRBV11-2	.	TRBJ1-1	.
CASRTQGLNTEAFF	TGTGCTAGCAGGACACAGGGGCTGAACACTGAAGCTTTCTTT	TRBV7-7	.	TRBJ1-1	TRBD1
CASGFRSDTEAFF	TGTGCTAGTGGTTTTAGGAGTGACACTGAAGCTTTCTTT	TRBV12-5	.	TRBJ1-1	.
CAWSPGSPLRAFF	TGTGCCTGGAGTCCCGGGTCTCCTTTGAGAGCTTTCTTT	TRBV30	.	TRBJ1-1	.
CASSPVGVNTEAFF	TGTGCCAGCTCTCCAGTCGGGGTGAACACTGAAGCTTTCTTT	TRBV18	few	TRBJ1-1	.
CASSLGSGGTQYF	TGTGCCAGCAGCCTGGGGTCAGGGGGTACGCAGTATTTT	TRBV7-3	.	TRBJ2-3	TRBD1